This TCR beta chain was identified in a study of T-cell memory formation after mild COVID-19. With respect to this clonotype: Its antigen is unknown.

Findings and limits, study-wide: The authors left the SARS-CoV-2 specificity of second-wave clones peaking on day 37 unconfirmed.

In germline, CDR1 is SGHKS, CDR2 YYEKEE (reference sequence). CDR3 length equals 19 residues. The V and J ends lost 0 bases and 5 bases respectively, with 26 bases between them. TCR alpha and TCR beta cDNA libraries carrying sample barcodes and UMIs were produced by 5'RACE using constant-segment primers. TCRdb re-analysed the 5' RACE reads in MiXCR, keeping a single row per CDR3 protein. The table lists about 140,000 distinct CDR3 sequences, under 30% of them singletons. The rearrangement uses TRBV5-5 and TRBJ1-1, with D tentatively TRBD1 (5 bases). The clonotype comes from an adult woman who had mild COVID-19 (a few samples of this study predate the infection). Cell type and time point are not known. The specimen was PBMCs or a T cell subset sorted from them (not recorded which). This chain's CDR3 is CASSLVGPPRAYLLTEAFF. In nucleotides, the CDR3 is TGTGCCAGCAGCTTGGTGGGGCCTCCCCGGGCCTACCTCTTGACTGAAGCTTTCTTT.